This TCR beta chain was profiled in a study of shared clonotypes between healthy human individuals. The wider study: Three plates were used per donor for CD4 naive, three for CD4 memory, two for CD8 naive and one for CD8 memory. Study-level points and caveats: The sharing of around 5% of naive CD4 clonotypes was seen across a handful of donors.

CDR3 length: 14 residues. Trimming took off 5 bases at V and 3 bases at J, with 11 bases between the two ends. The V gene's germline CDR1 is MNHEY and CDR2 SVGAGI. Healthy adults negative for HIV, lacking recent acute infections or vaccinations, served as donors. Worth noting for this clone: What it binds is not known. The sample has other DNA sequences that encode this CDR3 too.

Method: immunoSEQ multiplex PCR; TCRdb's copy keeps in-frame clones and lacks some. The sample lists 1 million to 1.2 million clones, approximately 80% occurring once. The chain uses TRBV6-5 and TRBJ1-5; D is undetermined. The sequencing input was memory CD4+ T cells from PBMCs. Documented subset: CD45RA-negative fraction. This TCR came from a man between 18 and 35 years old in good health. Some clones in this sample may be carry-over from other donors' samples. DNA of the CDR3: TGTGCCAGCAGTCCCCGACGGGACAATCAGCCCCAGCATTTT. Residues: CASSPRRDNQPQHF.